This entry lists 5 T cell receptor beta chains sequenced from one sample in a study of radiation and T cells in renal cell carcinoma. Documented time point: blood 2 weeks post-SBRT. Indicated treatment: 15 Gy SBRT to primary tumor, nephrectomy 4 weeks later. Here immunoSEQ multiplex PCR was the method, and the copy in TCRdb shows in-frame clones only, minus some. The table shows about 120,000 clones, with approximately 85% occurring only once. The starting material was blood, obtained from a patient whose treatment included radiotherapy and nephrectomy. All receptors derive from a middle-aged man with renal cell carcinoma.

V usage is TRBV2 and J usage is TRBJ2-5, with D perhaps given as TRBD1 or TRBD2 (7 bases each). The CDR3 is 13 residues long. Deletions cut 9 bases from V and 1 base from J, with 12 bases between. CDR1 SNHLY and CDR2 FYNNEI come from the germline V gene. This chain's CDR3 is CARSGGGQETQYF. CDR3 nucleotide sequence: TGTGCCAGATCAGGGGGGGGCCAAGAGACCCAGTACTTC.

The V and J genes are TRBV12-2 and TRBJ2-1; TRBD1, the D gene given by the table, was not confirmed from the DNA. TRBV12-2 constitutes a pseudogene. The CDR3 totals 15 residues. The CDR3 spells CASRLDRGSYNEQFF. Written as DNA, the CDR3 is TGTGCAAGTCGCTTGGACAGAGGCTCCTACAATGAGCAGTTCTTC.

The V and J genes are TRBV27 and TRBJ2-2, with a possible D match to TRBD1 (5 bases). Germline V gene lookup returns CDR1 MNHEY and CDR2 SMNVEV (reference sequence). The CDR3 loop spans 15 amino acids. V was cut by 5 bases and J by 7 bases, with 17 bases left in between. CDR3 bases: TGTGCCAGCAGTCCTAACGTGGGGCCTGGCGGGGAGCTGTTTTTT. It is translated as CASSPNVGPGGELFF.

CDR3 amino acids: CATSRVPAGVEEQFF. CDR3 DNA: TGTGCCACCAGCAGAGTTCCAGCGGGAGTTGAGGAGCAGTTCTTC. This chain connects TRBV15 to TRBJ2-1, with 8 bases that match TRBD2. The CDR3 has 15 residues. V was pared by 1 base and J by 10 bases, with 9 bases of the junction left unmatched. From germline, CDR1 is LNHNV and CDR2 YYDKDF (reference sequence).

This chain connects TRBV19 to TRBJ2-3, with TRBD1 identical over 12 bases. CDR3 size: 15 residues. CDR1 and CDR2 from the germline V gene are LNHDA and SQIVND (reference sequence). With V trimmed by 4 bases and J by 3 bases, 2 bases remained unmatched. This chain's CDR3 is CASSRGQGATDTQYF. The CDR3 DNA reads as TGTGCCAGTAGTAGGGGACAGGGGGCAACAGATACGCAGTATTTT.